This T cell receptor beta chain was obtained from a study of OX40 agonist ivuxolimab in advanced cancers. Whole-study results and caveats: The CD4+ and CD8+ T cells in the blood had expanded clonally by week 6 at 0.1 to 3.0 mg/kg. Undetermined was the antigen specificity of the expanded peripheral T cells.

People who had autoimmune disease history or systemic immunosuppression were excluded. Concerning this clone itself: Antigen specificity is unknown.

TCRdb's table, derived via immunoSEQ multiplex PCR, lists solely in-frame clones and lacks some. This sample has some 86,000 clones, with around 90% found just once. The material was CD4+ or CD8+ T cells sorted from blood, obtained in a trial of the OX40 agonist ivuxolimab. The clonotype was recovered from an adult with an advanced solid tumor such as melanoma, head and neck, liver or kidney cancer.

CDR3 bases: TGTGCCAGCAGCCGCCCACCGGGGGTTGGCTACAATGAGCAGTTCTTC. This sequence encodes CASSRPPGVGYNEQFF. V usage is TRBV7-2 and J usage is TRBJ2-1, with a tentative D call TRBD2 (6 bases). Germline-derived CDR1 and CDR2 are SGHTA and FQGNSA. V was trimmed by 5 bases and J by 3 bases, leaving 17 bases between them. The CDR3 contains 16 residues. The variable domain in full, with the rest retrieved from reference TRBV7-2 and TRBJ2-1, is GAGVSQSPSNKVTEKGKDVELRCDPISGHTALYWYRQSLGQGLEFLIYFQGNSAPDKSGLPSDRFSAERTGGSVSTLTIQRTQQEDSAVYLCASSRPPGVGYNEQFFGPGTRLTVL.